This T cell receptor beta chain was recorded in a study of cytomegalovirus exposure and HLA in healthy donors. Germline lookup yields CDR1 SNHLY and CDR2 FYNNEI. The length of the CDR3 is 13 residues. The V and J ends lost 4 bases and 4 bases respectively, with 10 bases between them. The PCR contained 60 Vbeta and 13 Jbeta primers. Sequencing used immunoSEQ multiplex PCR; TCRdb keeps in-frame clones, though not all of them. Among 100,000 to 150,000 clones listed, 65% to 90% were seen once. On this clone itself: Its antigen remains unknown.

Study-level findings and limits: Later analysis identified several of the most significant clusters that appeared linked to common viral pathogens. A missense variant in DCLRE1C was later tied to TCR beta V- and J-gene trimming. DRB1 had the most TCR associations and HLA-C the fewest, a later analysis found, with rates varying by HLA locus.

The sequenced sample was PBMCs. The V gene is TRBV2, the J gene TRBJ1-1; TRBD1 might be the D (5 bases). This receptor was obtained from a girl aged 2 to 10 in good health and CMV-seronegative. The CDR3 region has the DNA TGTGCCAGCAGTGCAGGTGGGGCCACTGAAGCTTTCTTT. This gives the protein CASSAGGATEAFF.